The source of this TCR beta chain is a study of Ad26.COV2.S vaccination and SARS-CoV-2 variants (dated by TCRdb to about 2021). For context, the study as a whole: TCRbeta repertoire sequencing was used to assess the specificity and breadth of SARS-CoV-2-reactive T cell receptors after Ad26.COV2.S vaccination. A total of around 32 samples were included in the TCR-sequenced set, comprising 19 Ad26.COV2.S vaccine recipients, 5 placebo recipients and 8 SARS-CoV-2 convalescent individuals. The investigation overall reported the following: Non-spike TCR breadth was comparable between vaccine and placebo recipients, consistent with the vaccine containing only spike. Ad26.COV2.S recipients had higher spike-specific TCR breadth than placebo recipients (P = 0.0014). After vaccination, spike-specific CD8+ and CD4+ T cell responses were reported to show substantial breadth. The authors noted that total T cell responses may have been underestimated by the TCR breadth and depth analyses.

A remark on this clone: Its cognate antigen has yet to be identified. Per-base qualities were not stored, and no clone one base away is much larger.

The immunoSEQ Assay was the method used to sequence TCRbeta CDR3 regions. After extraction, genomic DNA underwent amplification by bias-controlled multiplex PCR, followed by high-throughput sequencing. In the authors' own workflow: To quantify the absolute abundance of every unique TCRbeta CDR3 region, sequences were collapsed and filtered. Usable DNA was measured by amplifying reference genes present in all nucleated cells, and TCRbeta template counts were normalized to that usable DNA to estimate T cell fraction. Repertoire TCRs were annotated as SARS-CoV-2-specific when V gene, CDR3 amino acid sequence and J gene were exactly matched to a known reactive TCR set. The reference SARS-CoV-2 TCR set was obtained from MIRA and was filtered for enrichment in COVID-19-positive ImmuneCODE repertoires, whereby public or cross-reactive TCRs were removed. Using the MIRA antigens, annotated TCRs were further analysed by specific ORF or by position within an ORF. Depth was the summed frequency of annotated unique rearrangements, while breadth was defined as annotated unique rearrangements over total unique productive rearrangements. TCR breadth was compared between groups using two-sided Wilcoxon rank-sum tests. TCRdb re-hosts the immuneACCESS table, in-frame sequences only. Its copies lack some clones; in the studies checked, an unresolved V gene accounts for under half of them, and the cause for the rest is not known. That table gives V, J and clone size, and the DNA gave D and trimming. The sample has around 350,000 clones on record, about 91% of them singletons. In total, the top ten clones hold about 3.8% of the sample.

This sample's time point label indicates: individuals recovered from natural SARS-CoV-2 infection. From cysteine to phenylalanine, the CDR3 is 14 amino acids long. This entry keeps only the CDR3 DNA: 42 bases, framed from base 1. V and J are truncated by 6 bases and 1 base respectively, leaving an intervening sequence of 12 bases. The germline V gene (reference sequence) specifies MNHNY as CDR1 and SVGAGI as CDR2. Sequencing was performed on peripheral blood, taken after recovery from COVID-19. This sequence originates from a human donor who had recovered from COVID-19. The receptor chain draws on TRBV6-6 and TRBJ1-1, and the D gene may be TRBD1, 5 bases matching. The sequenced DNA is TGTGCCAGCAGAAGCGGAGGGGAGAACACTGAAGCTTTCTTT. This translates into CASRSGGENTEAFF.